Shown below are 14 T cell receptor beta chains from a single sample sequenced in a study of T cell responses to AZD1222 COVID-19 vaccine. TCRdb keeps only in-frame clones here, not all; method: immunoSEQ multiplex PCR. The table records roughly 130,000 clones, 88% of them present only once. The sample consisted of peripheral blood, taken on day 0 of AZD1222 vaccination. The receptors originated from an adult in good health.

CDR3 bases: TGTGCCAGCAGCGACAAGCAGGGTATCTCCTACAATGAGCAGTTCTTC. It translates to CASSDKQGISYNEQFF. V usage is TRBV9 and J usage is TRBJ2-1, with D perhaps matching TRBD1 (5 bases). The germline V gene has CDR1 SGDLS and CDR2 YYNGEE. V dropped 3 bases and J dropped 0 bases, with 13 bases sitting between them. The CDR3 is made up of 16 amino acids.

V and J are TRBV19 and TRBJ1-1, with D possibly matching TRBD1 (5 bases). Germline CDR1 reads LNHDA; CDR2 reads SQIVND (reference sequence). Trimming shortened V by 3 bases and J by 2 bases, and 22 bases separated the two germline ends. The CDR3 consists of 18 residues. The CDR3: CASSIPGGGVVFNTEAFF. In DNA form, the CDR3 reads TGTGCCAGTAGTATCCCGGGGGGGGGAGTCGTATTCAACACTGAAGCTTTCTTT.

The rearrangement joins TRBV3-1 (or the pseudogene TRBV3-2) to TRBJ1-3, with D perhaps matching TRBD1 (6 bases). Between the trimmed V and J ends, which lost 1 base and 3 bases, there was a span of 13 bases. Germline values: CDR1 LGHDT, CDR2 YNNKEL (reference sequence). The length of the CDR3 is 16 residues. DNA for the CDR3: TGTGCCAGCAGCCAAGTACGGGGGCGCGGTGGAAACACCATATATTTT. Translated: CASSQVRGRGGNTIYF.

This chain joins TRBV28 and TRBJ2-7; TRBD1 is a possible D gene (6 bases). The CDR3 sequence is 14 residues long. CDR1 is MDHEN, CDR2 SYDVKM, per germline. V was pared by 7 bases and J by 6 bases, with 19 bases between. The CDR3 region is CASTRDTLGAEQYF. The CDR3 nucleotides are TGTGCCAGCACCCGGGACACCTTGGGGGCCGAGCAGTACTTC.

The count of this clone is one. The chain couples TRBV5-1 to TRBJ2-3, with D hard to call. The CDR3 length is 15 residues. The V gene's germline CDR1 is SGHRS and CDR2 YFSETQ. Trimming took off 3 bases at V and 0 bases at J, with 11 bases between the two ends. The CDR3 loop is CASSSKTTSTDTQYF. The CDR3 nucleotides are TGCGCCAGCAGCTCCAAGACAACTAGCACAGATACGCAGTATTTT.

This chain connects TRBV30 to TRBJ1-2; D possibly corresponds to TRBD1 (5 bases). The CDR3 is made up of 15 amino acids. The ends were cut back, 0 bases at V and 6 bases at J, with 17 bases in the middle. Germline V CDR1 and CDR2: GTSNPN, SVGIG (reference sequence). CDR3 residues: CAWSVQSGTRNGYTF. As DNA, the CDR3 is TGTGCCTGGAGTGTTCAATCCGGGACGCGGAATGGCTACACCTTC.

The rearrangement uses TRBV12-5 and TRBJ1-1; TRBD1 matches 10 bases. The germline CDR1 and CDR2 sequences are LGHNT and FRNRAP. The CDR3 runs 18 residues. The trim removed 0 bases at V and 0 bases at J, leaving 7 bases unmatched. CDR3 nucleotide sequence: TGTGCTAGTGGTTTGGTACTGGGGACAGGGGCGGTGAACACTGAAGCTTTCTTT. Amino acids: CASGLVLGTGAVNTEAFF.

The rearrangement links TRBV19 to TRBJ2-7, with TRBD2 matching over 8 bases. Germline trimming cut 5 bases from V and 5 bases from J; bases unmatched to any gene: 11. Germline CDR1 reads LNHDA; CDR2 reads SQIVND (reference sequence). This CDR3 is built from 15 residues. DNA for the CDR3: TGTGCCAGTAGTGCCCCGGGACTAGTCGATGACGAGCAGTACTTC. This codes for CASSAPGLVDDEQYF.

For the CDR3, the DNA is TGTGCCAGCAGCTCAAAGACAGGGGGCACTGAAGCTTTCTTT. Amino acids: CASSSKTGGTEAFF. This chain connects TRBV7-2 to TRBJ1-1; 9 bases align to TRBD1. The germline V gene has CDR1 SGHTA and CDR2 FQGNSA. The CDR3 consists of 14 residues. V was pared by 4 bases and J by 4 bases, with 4 bases of the junction left unmatched.

The rearrangement links TRBV18 to TRBJ1-2; D unresolved. Trimming removed 3 bases at V and 7 bases at J, with 12 bases between. CDR1 KGHSH and CDR2 LQKENI come from the germline V gene. The CDR3 consists of 13 residues. This CDR3 reads CASSPAEGGGYTF. The CDR3 DNA follows: TGTGCCAGCTCACCCGCAGAGGGTGGTGGCTACACCTTC.

The CDR3 DNA sequence: TGTGCCACCCGGGTGGCGGGGAACACTGAAGCTTTCTTT. Its translation: CATRVAGNTEAFF. The chain couples TRBV24-1 to TRBJ1-1, with no clear D. CDR1 and CDR2 (germline): KGHDR, SFDVKD. V was shortened by 9 bases and J by 1 base, with 11 bases between the two germline ends. The CDR3 loop spans 13 amino acids.

The rearrangement joins TRBV15 to TRBJ1-6; possible D gene TRBD1, 5 bases. Germline values: CDR1 LNHNV, CDR2 YYDKDF (reference sequence). The CDR3 is made up of 15 amino acids. The ends were cut back, 1 base at V and 9 bases at J, with 13 bases in the middle. CDR3 in DNA: TGTGCCACCAGCAGAGTGGAGGGGTTGGTTTCACCCCTCCACTTT. This codes for CATSRVEGLVSPLHF.

J is TRBJ2-3 and V is TRBV12-3 or TRBV12-4; D remains unclear. The CDR3 consists of 10 residues. V was shortened by 5 bases and J by 8 bases, with 5 bases between the two germline ends. CDR3 in amino acids: CASSTTTQYF. The CDR3 nucleotides read TGTGCCAGCAGTACTACTACGCAGTATTTT.

The V call is TRBV7-2, the J call TRBJ2-5, with 7 bases identical to TRBD1. This CDR3 is built from 13 residues. V was clipped by 5 bases and J by 5 bases; unmatched bases: 5. Looked up from germline, CDR1 is SGHTA and CDR2 is FQGNSA. The CDR3 loop is CASSIDREETQYF. In DNA, the CDR3 is TGTGCCAGCAGCATAGACAGGGAGGAGACCCAGTACTTC.